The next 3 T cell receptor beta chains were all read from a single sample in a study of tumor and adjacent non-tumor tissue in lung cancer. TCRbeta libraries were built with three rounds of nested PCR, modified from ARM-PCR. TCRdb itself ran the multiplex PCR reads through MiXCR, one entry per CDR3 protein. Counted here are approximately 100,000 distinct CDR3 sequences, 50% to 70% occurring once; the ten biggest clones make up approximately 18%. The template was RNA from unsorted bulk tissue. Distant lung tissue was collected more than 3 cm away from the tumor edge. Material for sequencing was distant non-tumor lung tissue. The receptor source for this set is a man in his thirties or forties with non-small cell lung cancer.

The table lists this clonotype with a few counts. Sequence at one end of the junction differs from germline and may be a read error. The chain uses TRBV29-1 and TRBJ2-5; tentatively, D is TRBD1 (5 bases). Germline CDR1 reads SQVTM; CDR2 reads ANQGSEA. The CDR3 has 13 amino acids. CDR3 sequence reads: CSVTPPGKETQYF. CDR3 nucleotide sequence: TGCAGCGTTACCCCCCCAGGGAAGGAGACCCAATACTTC.

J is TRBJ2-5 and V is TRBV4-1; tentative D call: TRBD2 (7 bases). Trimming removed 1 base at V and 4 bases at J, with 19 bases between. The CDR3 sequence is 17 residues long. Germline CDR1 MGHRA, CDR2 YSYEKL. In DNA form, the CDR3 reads TGCGCCAGCAGCCAAGGTGGCAGGGGAGGGGAAAGAGAGACCCAGTACTTC. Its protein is CASSQGGRGGERETQYF.

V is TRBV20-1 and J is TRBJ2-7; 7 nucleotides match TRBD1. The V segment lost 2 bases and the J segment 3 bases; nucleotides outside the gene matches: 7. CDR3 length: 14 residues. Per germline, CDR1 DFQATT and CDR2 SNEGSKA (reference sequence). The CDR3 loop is CSARTFGQVYEQYF. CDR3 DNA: TGCAGTGCTAGAACTTTCGGACAGGTCTACGAGCAGTACTTC.